This TCR beta chain was captured by sequencing in a study of T cell responses to AZD1222 COVID-19 vaccine. Notes on the study in general: White British ancestry dominated among donors, who included more females, and clonal diversity was possibly underestimated. It was only after the peak T cell response that any repertoires were sampled.

Points on this clone: Its antigen is not identified.

CDR3 length equals 13 residues. Germline CDR1 reads SGHRS; CDR2 reads YFSETQ. The ends were cut back, 5 bases at V and 1 base at J, with 9 bases in the middle. The method was immunoSEQ multiplex PCR; TCRdb's version includes in-frame clones alone and lacks a portion of them. This sample yields under 200,000 clones, of which approximately 88% are seen a single time; roughly 4% belongs to the top ten. The receptor was isolated from an adult who received the AZD1222 COVID-19 vaccine. The chain uses TRBV5-1 and TRBJ1-1; unclear D gene. Sequencing used peripheral blood, obtained 28 days after the second AZD1222 dose. CDR3 nucleotide sequence: TGCGCCAGCAGTCCTCTCGGGAACACTGAAGCTTTCTTT. It encodes CASSPLGNTEAFF.